Following are 25 T cell receptor beta chains from one sample sequenced in a study of shared clonotypes between healthy human individuals. TCRdb keeps only in-frame clones here, not all; method: immunoSEQ multiplex PCR. Seen here are approximately 110,000 clones, roughly 66% observed once, and the top ten hold over 20%. Sequences were obtained from memory CD8+ T cells sorted from blood. Specified subset: CD45RO+ cells pooled with CCR7-negative TemRA cells. All receptors come from a woman aged 25 to 45 in good health.

The rearrangement links TRBV9 to TRBJ2-5; unclear D gene. The J call is uncertain, as TRBJ2-7 better fits the DNA end. Germline-derived CDR1 and CDR2 are SGDLS and YYNGEE. There are 12 residues in the CDR3. This chain's CDR3 is CASSSDGYEQYF. CDR3 sequence (DNA): TGTGCCAGCAGTTCCGACGGGTACGAGCAGTACTTC.

This chain connects TRBV9 to TRBJ2-5; 7 nucleotides match TRBD2. J lost 2 bases, V lost 7 bases, and 5 bases had no gene match. The CDR3 consists of 13 residues. Germline CDR1 and CDR2: SGDLS and YYNGEE. CDR3 sequence reads: CASGSGVQETQYF. The CDR3 DNA is TGTGCCAGCGGGAGCGGGGTACAAGAGACCCAGTACTTC. The whole variable domain, remainder taken from reference TRBV9 and TRBJ2-5, is DSGVTQTPKHLITATGQRVTLRCSPRSGDLSVYWYQQSLDQGLQFLIQYYNGEERAKGNILERFSAQQFPDLHSELNLSSLELGDSALYFCASGSGVQETQYFGPGTRLLVL.

The chain joins TRBV10-2 to TRBJ2-2; TRBD2 aligns across 14 bases. The CDR3 has 17 amino acids. Per germline, CDR1 WSHSY and CDR2 SAAADI. The ends lost 4 bases at V and 5 bases at J; junction bases unmatched: 6. The CDR3 reads CASSGGLAGVGTGELFF. The CDR3 DNA sequence: TGCGCCAGCAGTGGGGGACTAGCGGGAGTGGGAACCGGGGAGCTGTTTTTT.

The chain combines TRBV28 with TRBJ2-1; 11 bases are a match to TRBD2. V was pared by 1 base and J by 8 bases, with 4 bases of the junction left unmatched. This CDR3 region has 15 residues. Germline-derived CDR1 and CDR2 are MDHEN and SYDVKM. CDR3 loop: CASSLLAGGVHEQFF. CDR3 sequence (DNA): TGTGCCAGCAGTTTATTAGCGGGAGGGGTCCATGAGCAGTTCTTC.

Comment on this clone: The same CDR3 also results from other DNA sequences found in this sample. J is TRBJ2-7 and V is TRBV5-1; TRBD2 matches 7 bases. This CDR3 has 14 residues. The germline CDR1 and CDR2 sequences are SGHRS and YFSETQ. Trimming took 2 bases from V and 1 from J; bases not matched to a gene: 3. CDR3 nucleotides: TGCGCCAGCAGCTTAGCGGGATCATCCTACGAGCAGTACTTC. Amino acids: CASSLAGSSYEQYF.

This clone was observed a single time. This sequence joins TRBV7-9 and TRBJ2-5, with D unclear. Per germline, CDR1 SEHNR and CDR2 FQNEAQ (reference sequence). The CDR3 length is 14 residues. V was trimmed by 5 bases and J by 4 bases, leaving 14 bases between them. CDR3: CASSQERVGETQYF. CDR3 nucleotide sequence: TGTGCCAGCAGCCAAGAGAGAGTGGGAGAGACCCAGTACTTC. The full variable domain, completed using reference TRBV7-9 and TRBJ2-5, is DTGVSQNPRHKITKRGQNVTFRCDPISEHNRLYWYRQTLGQGPEFLTYFQNEAQLEKSRLLSDRFSAERPKGSFSTLEIQRTEQGDSAMYLCASSQERVGETQYFGPGTRLLVL.

The chain combines TRBV10-3 with TRBJ1-5, with 7 nucleotides matching TRBD1. CDR1 is ENHRY and CDR2 is SYGVKD in the germline V gene. The CDR3 is 13 amino acids. V lost 6 bases, J lost 4 bases, and 3 bases stayed unmatched. The CDR3 loop is CAISQGENQPQHF. CDR3 nucleotides: TGTGCCATCAGCCAGGGGGAGAATCAGCCCCAGCATTTT.

The rearrangement uses TRBV27 and TRBJ2-1, with D possibly being TRBD2 (6 bases). V gave up 2 bases and J gave up 12 bases, with 23 bases separating them. CDR1 and CDR2 from the germline V gene are MNHEY and SMNVEV (reference sequence). This CDR3 region has 16 residues. The CDR3 nucleotides are TGTGCCAGCAGTTTACAGGGCGGGAACTTGGTTCTGGGGCAGTTCTTC. Encoded protein: CASSLQGGNLVLGQFF.

About this clone: The same CDR3 can be traced to other DNA sequences in this sample. The V and J genes are TRBV15 and TRBJ2-1; D not resolved. V gave up 0 bases and J gave up 7 bases, with 1 base separating them. CDR3 size: 11 residues. Germline assignment: CDR1 LNHNV and CDR2 YYDKDF (reference sequence). CDR3 bases: TGTGCCACCAGCAGAGAAAATGAGCAGTTCTTC. It encodes CATSRENEQFF. Drawing the rest from reference TRBV15 and TRBJ2-1, the complete variable domain is DAMVIQNPRYQVTQFGKPVTLSCSQTLNHNVMYWYQQKSSQAPKLLFHYYDKDFNNEADTPDNFQSRRPNTSFCFLDIRSPGLGDTAMYLCATSRENEQFFGPGTRLTVL.

The sample holds one count of this clone. CDR3 coding DNA: TGTGCCAGCAGCCGAATCCTAGCCTACGAGCAGTACTTC. Residues: CASSRILAYEQYF. The genes are TRBV4-2 and TRBJ2-7, with unresolved D. The V gene lost 4 bases and the J gene lost 2 bases, with 9 bases spanning the gap. The germline CDR1 and CDR2 sequences are LGHNA and YNFKEQ. This CDR3 region has 13 residues.

The chain joins TRBV28 to TRBJ2-3; 7 bases fit TRBD1. Germline CDR1 and CDR2: MDHEN and SYDVKM. The CDR3 sequence is 17 residues long. The V and J ends lost 6 bases and 2 bases, in that order; junction bases with no gene match: 14. DNA for the CDR3: TGTGCCAGCAGCTATTCAACAGGGGTGGGAAACACAGATACGCAGTATTTT. The encoded protein is CASSYSTGVGNTDTQYF.

The rearrangement links TRBV11-2 to TRBJ2-1, with 9 bases matching TRBD2. The germline V gene has CDR1 SGHAT and CDR2 FQNNGV. The CDR3 contains 16 residues. V lost 5 bases, J lost 4 bases, and 9 bases stayed unmatched. For the CDR3, the DNA is TGTGCCAGCAGCACCAATAGCGGGAGAGGATACAATGAGCAGTTCTTC. Translating gives CASSTNSGRGYNEQFF.

The V call is TRBV5-1, the J call TRBJ2-3, with 14 bases identical to TRBD2. Trimming removed 6 bases from V and 1 base from J; junction bases left unmatched: 10. The CDR3 totals 18 residues. The germline gives CDR1 SGHRS, CDR2 YFSETQ. The DNA for the CDR3 is TGCGCCAGCACCCCGGAGGGACTAGCGGGAGAGGGCACAGATACGCAGTATTTT. Translated: CASTPEGLAGEGTDTQYF.

The chain employs TRBV11-2 and TRBJ2-5; D not resolved. Germline V gives CDR1 SGHAT, CDR2 FQNNGV. The CDR3 spans 14 residues. V shed 1 base and J shed 3 bases, with 9 bases lying between them. This chain's CDR3 is CASSLGGRKETQYF. In DNA, the CDR3 is TGTGCCAGCAGCTTAGGAGGCCGAAAAGAGACCCAGTACTTC.

This clone was recorded at least ten times. V usage is TRBV19 and J usage is TRBJ2-3; no definite D call. Germline values: CDR1 LNHDA, CDR2 SQIVND (reference sequence). This CDR3 is 15 amino acids long. Trimming shortened V by 3 bases and J by 2 bases, and 12 bases separated the two germline ends. CDR3 protein: CASSMGSGVTDTQYF. Written as DNA, the CDR3 is TGTGCCAGTAGTATGGGTTCAGGAGTCACAGATACGCAGTATTTT.

The chain employs TRBV7-2 and TRBJ1-4; D uncertain. V dropped 7 bases and J dropped 0 bases, with 12 bases sitting between them. CDR1 SGHTA and CDR2 FQGNSA come from the germline V gene. The CDR3 has 15 amino acids. As DNA, the CDR3 is TGTGCCAGCACCCGCCGGGCTGCAACTAATGAAAAACTGTTTTTT. This sequence encodes CASTRRAATNEKLFF.

CDR3 residues: CASSVAGGYYEQYF. In DNA, the CDR3 is TGTGCCAGCAGCGTAGCGGGAGGATACTACGAGCAGTACTTC. The V gene is TRBV11-2, the J gene TRBJ2-7; 10 nucleotides line up with TRBD2. The CDR3 loop spans 14 amino acids. Germline V lookup: CDR1 SGHAT, CDR2 FQNNGV. Losses at the gene ends were 5 bases for V and 3 bases for J; bases not matched to a gene: 4.

Concerning this clone itself: The germline gene is not matched at one end of the junction; a read error may be the cause. The genes are TRBV6-1 and TRBJ2-7; a weak D match, TRBD2 (6 bases). The CDR3 totals 15 residues. Per the germline V gene, CDR1 is MNHNS and CDR2 is SASEGT. Written as DNA, the CDR3 is TGTGCCAGCAGCGAAGGGGTTAGCGGCTCCTACGAGCAGTACTTC. As protein: CASSEGVSGSYEQYF.

The chain carries TRBV29-1 and TRBJ2-1, with 7 bases that match TRBD2. The CDR3 totals 13 residues. Germline values: CDR1 SQVTM, CDR2 ANQGSEA. The CDR3 spells CQDPGLIANEQFF. CDR3 sequence (DNA): TGCCAAGACCCGGGACTAATCGCCAATGAGCAGTTCTTC.

The CDR3 DNA reads as TGCGCCAGCAGCCCCCGGGCAGTTACCGAGCAGTACTTC. Its protein product is CASSPRAVTEQYF. The chain links TRBV5-1 to TRBJ2-7; D uncertain. V lost 4 bases to trimming and J lost 6 bases, with 14 bases between them. From germline, CDR1 is SGHRS and CDR2 YFSETQ. The CDR3 sequence is 13 residues long.

This clone is classed as medium-sized. The chain employs TRBV14 and TRBJ2-1, with 7 bases fitting TRBD2. The J segment lost 4 bases and the V segment lost 3 bases, leaving 9 bases of the junction unmatched. This CDR3 spans 16 amino acids. In germline, CDR1 is SGHDN, CDR2 FVKESK. CDR3 nucleotide sequence: TGTGCCAGCAGCCACGTGTGGTCTAGCGGATACAATGAGCAGTTCTTC. This gives the protein CASSHVWSSGYNEQFF.

V is TRBV5-3 and J is TRBJ2-7, with TRBD2 identical over 9 bases. TRBV5-3 is labeled an ORF, and its function is uncertain. This CDR3 contains 19 residues. The junction had 19 bases not matched to a gene; V was cut back by 4 bases and J by 2 bases. The DNA for the CDR3 is TGTGCCAGAAGCCCAAACCTCTTACTGACTAGCGGATCGACCTACGAGCAGTACTTC. This sequence encodes CARSPNLLLTSGSTYEQYF.

This sequence joins TRBV5-5 and TRBJ2-4; a possible D gene is TRBD1 (6 bases). Per germline, CDR1 SGHKS and CDR2 YYEKEE (reference sequence). V was clipped by 4 bases and J by 0 bases, with 8 bases between them. The CDR3 has 14 amino acids. The CDR3: CASSGQLAKNIQYF. CDR3 sequence (DNA): TGTGCCAGCAGCGGACAGCTAGCCAAAAACATTCAGTACTTC.

The gene calls are TRBV28 and TRBJ2-5, with TRBD2 identical over 9 bases. This CDR3 contains 17 residues. Germline V gene data show CDR1 as MDHEN and CDR2 as SYDVKM. The trim removed 0 bases at V and 0 bases at J, leaving 5 bases unmatched. The CDR3 loop reads CASSLWTSGQYQETQYF. The DNA of the CDR3 is TGTGCCAGCAGTTTATGGACTAGCGGACAGTACCAAGAGACCCAGTACTTC.

This chain uses TRBV2 with TRBJ2-3; D uncertain. Germline CDR1 is SNHLY and CDR2 is FYNNEI. The germline V and J ends were trimmed by 7 bases and 1 base, with 6 bases remaining between them. This CDR3 is built from 12 residues. The CDR3 coding sequence is TGTGCCAGCAATGGGGGCACAGATACGCAGTATTTT. It yields the protein CASNGGTDTQYF.